This TCR beta chain was sequenced in a study of cytomegalovirus exposure and HLA in healthy donors. Study-level information: The platform used for the roughly 120 validation repertoires matched that of the roughly 630 first-cohort repertoires, a later analysis reported.

Study-wide findings and caveats: It was found in a later analysis that first-cohort TCR clusters tended to co-occur in the 120 validation repertoires. Rare TCR sequences predominated, though certain public TCRs were found in many donors.

Clones were read by immunoSEQ multiplex PCR, and TCRdb kept only the in-frame ones, dropping some. Of 100,000 to 150,000 clones listed, approximately 89% are singletons. CDR1 and CDR2 (germline): MNHEY, SVGAGI. This CDR3 is built from 16 residues. V gave up 1 base and J gave up 7 bases; unmatched junction bases: 6. Comment on this clone: Its antigen is not identified.

The specimen was PBMCs. V and J are TRBV6-5 and TRBJ2-7; TRBD2 matches 14 bases. The TCR comes from a woman aged 18-35 years in good health and CMV-seronegative. The CDR3 is CASSYYGLAGGSEQYF. The CDR3 region has the DNA TGTGCCAGCAGTTACTATGGACTAGCGGGAGGAAGTGAGCAGTACTTC.